The rows below give T cell receptor beta chains drawn from one sample of a study of blood T cells in healthy people across ages. MiXCR, run by TCRdb on the 5' RACE reads, gives a single entry per CDR3 protein. The table has about 1.8 million distinct CDR3 sequences, around 48% seen once; the top ten hold 2% to 2.5%. Material: blood. Receptors were obtained from a woman between 35 and 50 years old in good health. CDR3s include the opening cysteine and the closing phenylalanine or tryptophan. A D gene is named only where the DNA matches it firmly. Not all rows give a size; the values are once, few, many and, for expanded clones, a class.

v_call: TRBV20-1
j_call: TRBJ2-1
clone_size: NA
d_call: NA
cdr3_nt: TGCAGTGCCCTACCGAGGGGTAGAGGGGCCTACAATGAGCAGTTCTTC
cdr3_aa: CSALPRGRGAYNEQFF

v_call: TRBV14
j_call: TRBJ2-3
clone_size: NA
d_call: NA
cdr3_nt: TGTGCCAGCAGCCCAGAACAGGGTACAGATACGCAGTATTTT
cdr3_aa: CASSPEQGTDTQYF

v_call: TRBV27
j_call: TRBJ1-2
clone_size: NA
d_call: NA
cdr3_nt: TGTGCCAGCAGTCCTAGGGGGGGCGCGGGGCCCTATGGCTACACCTTC
cdr3_aa: CASSPRGGAGPYGYTF

v_call: TRBV7-9
j_call: TRBJ2-1
clone_size: NA
d_call: TRBD1
cdr3_nt: TGTGCCAGCACCCTCCCGCTAATCCGGGACAGGGGTTTCCAGGGTGAGCAGTTCTTC
cdr3_aa: CASTLPLIRDRGFQGEQFF

v_call: TRBV18
j_call: TRBJ2-5
clone_size: few
d_call: NA
cdr3_nt: TGTGCCAGCTCACCATTGATCCAAGAGACCCAGTACTTC
cdr3_aa: CASSPLIQETQYF

v_call: TRBV7-7
j_call: TRBJ2-5
clone_size: NA
d_call: NA
cdr3_nt: TGTGCTAGCAGCTTAGGCAGGATGGGGACCCAGTACTTC
cdr3_aa: CASSLGRMGTQYF

v_call: TRBV5-6
j_call: TRBJ1-5
clone_size: NA
d_call: NA
cdr3_nt: TGTGCCAGCAGCTTGTTTCGGGGAACGGGCAATCAGCCCCAGCATTTT
cdr3_aa: CASSLFRGTGNQPQHF

v_call: TRBV20-1
j_call: TRBJ2-3
clone_size: NA
d_call: NA
cdr3_nt: TGCAGTGCTATCGGTATAGGGGCACTAGCCAACACAGATACGCAGTATTTT
cdr3_aa: CSAIGIGALANTDTQYF

v_call: TRBV7-2
j_call: TRBJ2-5
clone_size: few
d_call: NA
cdr3_nt: TGTGCCAGCAGCCCCCGGTCCCAGAGAGAGACCCAGTACTTC
cdr3_aa: CASSPRSQRETQYF

v_call: TRBV6-2/TRBV6-3
j_call: TRBJ2-1
clone_size: NA
d_call: TRBD2
cdr3_nt: TGTGCCAGCAGTCAGCGGGGGGGCACCATGATCTTCTCCTACAATGAGCAGTTCTTC
cdr3_aa: CASSQRGGTMIFSYNEQFF

v_call: TRBV7-2
j_call: TRBJ1-1
clone_size: NA
d_call: NA
cdr3_nt: TGTGCCAGCAGACAGGGTTGGGACACTGAAGCTTTCTTT
cdr3_aa: CASRQGWDTEAFF

v_call: TRBV7-2
j_call: TRBJ2-1
clone_size: NA
d_call: TRBD2
cdr3_nt: TGTGCCAGCAGCTTAGCCGGGACTAGCCCGTTCTTC
cdr3_aa: CASSLAGTSPFF

v_call: TRBV6-1
j_call: TRBJ2-5
clone_size: few
d_call: NA
cdr3_nt: TGTGCCAGCAGTGAAGCCCCTATTGAACCGGGATCAAAGGTGACCCAGTACTTC
cdr3_aa: CASSEAPIEPGSKVTQYF

v_call: TRBV28
j_call: TRBJ2-4
clone_size: NA
d_call: NA
cdr3_nt: TGTGCCAGTTTAAGAATAGCCAAAAACATTCAGTACTTC
cdr3_aa: CASLRIAKNIQYF

v_call: TRBV4-3
j_call: TRBJ1-2
clone_size: few
d_call: NA
cdr3_nt: TGCGCCAGCAGCCAAGATTGGGCCAACTATGGCTACACCTTC
cdr3_aa: CASSQDWANYGYTF

v_call: TRBV20-1
j_call: TRBJ2-3
clone_size: NA
d_call: TRBD1
cdr3_nt: TGCAGTGCTGAGGGGGCAGGGCCGACAGATACGCAGTATTTT
cdr3_aa: CSAEGAGPTDTQYF

v_call: TRBV4-3
j_call: TRBJ2-6
clone_size: NA
d_call: NA
cdr3_nt: TGCGCCAGCAGCCAAGTGGGGAGGATGGGGAGGGCCAACGTCCTGACTTTC
cdr3_aa: CASSQVGRMGRANVLTF

v_call: TRBV4-3
j_call: TRBJ2-1
clone_size: NA
d_call: NA
cdr3_nt: TGCGCCAGCAGGGCAAGGGGTAGGGGTGAGCAGTTCTTC
cdr3_aa: CASRARGRGEQFF

v_call: TRBV11-2
j_call: TRBJ2-3
clone_size: NA
d_call: TRBD2
cdr3_nt: TGTGCCAGCAGCCCCACGGGGCGGGGGGGCCGGAATACGCAGTATTTT
cdr3_aa: CASSPTGRGGRNTQYF

v_call: TRBV7-2
j_call: TRBJ1-5
clone_size: NA
d_call: TRBD1
cdr3_nt: TGTGCCAGCAGCCCTGGGACAGTTAGTCAGCCCCAGCATTTT
cdr3_aa: CASSPGTVSQPQHF

v_call: TRBV4-3
j_call: TRBJ2-4
clone_size: few
d_call: NA
cdr3_nt: TGCGCCAGCAGCCAAGATTTTGCAAACATTCAGTACTTC
cdr3_aa: CASSQDFANIQYF

v_call: TRBV28
j_call: TRBJ1-2
clone_size: NA
d_call: NA
cdr3_nt: TGTGCCAGCAGTTCACCGATGGACTATGGCTACACCTTC
cdr3_aa: CASSSPMDYGYTF

v_call: TRBV10-3
j_call: TRBJ2-3
clone_size: NA
d_call: NA
cdr3_nt: TGTGCCATCAACGCAGGGGGGAACACAGATACGCAGTATTTT
cdr3_aa: CAINAGGNTDTQYF